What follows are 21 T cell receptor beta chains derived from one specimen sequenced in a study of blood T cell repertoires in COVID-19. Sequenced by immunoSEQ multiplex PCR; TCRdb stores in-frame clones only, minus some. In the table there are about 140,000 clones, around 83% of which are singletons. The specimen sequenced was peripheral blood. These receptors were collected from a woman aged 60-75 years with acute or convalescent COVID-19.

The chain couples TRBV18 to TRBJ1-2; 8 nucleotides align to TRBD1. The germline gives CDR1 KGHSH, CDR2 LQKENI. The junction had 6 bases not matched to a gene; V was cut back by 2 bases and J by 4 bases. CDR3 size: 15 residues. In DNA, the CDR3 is TGTGCCAGCTCACCAGGAACAGGGGGGTCCTATGGCTACACCTTC. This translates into CASSPGTGGSYGYTF.

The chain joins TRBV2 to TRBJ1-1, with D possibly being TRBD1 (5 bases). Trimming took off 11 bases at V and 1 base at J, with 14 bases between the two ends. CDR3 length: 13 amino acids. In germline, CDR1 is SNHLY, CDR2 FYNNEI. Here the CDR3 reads CAGTRQRNTEAFF. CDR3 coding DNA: TGTGCCGGAACTCGACAGAGGAACACTGAAGCTTTCTTT.

CDR3 in amino acids: CASSQGATSNTQYF. Here the CDR3 DNA reads TGCGCCAGTTCACAGGGGGCGACGAGCAATACGCAGTATTTT. This sequence joins TRBV5-1 and TRBJ2-3, with 9 nucleotides matching TRBD1. Per the germline V gene, CDR1 is SGHRS and CDR2 is YFSETQ. The CDR3 contains 14 residues. Trimming at V came to 8 bases and at J to 7 bases, leaving 11 bases not matched to a gene.

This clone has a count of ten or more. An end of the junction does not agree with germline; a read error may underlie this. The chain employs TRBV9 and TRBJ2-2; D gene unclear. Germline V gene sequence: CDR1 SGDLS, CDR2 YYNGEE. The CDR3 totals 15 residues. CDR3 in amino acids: CASSHLQAKTGELFF. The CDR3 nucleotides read TGTGCCAGCAGCCATTTGCAGGCGAAAACCGGGGAGCTGTTTTTT.

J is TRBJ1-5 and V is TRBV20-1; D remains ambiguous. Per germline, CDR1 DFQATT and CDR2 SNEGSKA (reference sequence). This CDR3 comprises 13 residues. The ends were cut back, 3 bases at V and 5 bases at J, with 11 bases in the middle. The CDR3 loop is CSASTFRDQPQHF. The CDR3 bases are TGCAGTGCTAGTACTTTCCGGGATCAGCCCCAGCATTTT.

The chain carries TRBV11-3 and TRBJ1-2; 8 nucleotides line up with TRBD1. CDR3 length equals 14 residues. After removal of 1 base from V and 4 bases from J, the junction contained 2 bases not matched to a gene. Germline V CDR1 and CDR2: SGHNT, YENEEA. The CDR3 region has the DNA TGTGCCAGCAGCTTAGCAGGGGGCATCTATGGCTACACCTTC. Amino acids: CASSLAGGIYGYTF.

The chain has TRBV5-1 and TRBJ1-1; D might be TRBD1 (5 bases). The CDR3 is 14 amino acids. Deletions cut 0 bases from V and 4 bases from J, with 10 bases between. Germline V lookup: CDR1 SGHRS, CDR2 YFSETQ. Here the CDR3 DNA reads TGCGCCAGCAGCTTGGGACCGGGGGGCACTGAAGCTTTCTTT. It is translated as CASSLGPGGTEAFF.

CDR3 loop: CASRAVQGGNYGYTF. The CDR3, as DNA: TGTGCCAGCAGAGCCGTGCAGGGAGGTAACTATGGCTACACCTTC. The genes are TRBV6-5 and TRBJ1-2, with D possibly being TRBD1 (5 bases). The CDR3 has 15 amino acids. V was clipped by 6 bases and J by 1 base, with 15 bases between them. Germline V gene lookup returns CDR1 MNHEY and CDR2 SVGAGI.

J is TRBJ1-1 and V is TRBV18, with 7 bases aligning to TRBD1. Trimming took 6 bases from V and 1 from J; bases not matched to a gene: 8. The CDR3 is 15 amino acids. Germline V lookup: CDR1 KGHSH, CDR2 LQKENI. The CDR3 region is CASSQEGASNTEAFF. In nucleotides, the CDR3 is TGTGCCAGCTCCCAAGAGGGGGCGTCGAACACTGAAGCTTTCTTT.

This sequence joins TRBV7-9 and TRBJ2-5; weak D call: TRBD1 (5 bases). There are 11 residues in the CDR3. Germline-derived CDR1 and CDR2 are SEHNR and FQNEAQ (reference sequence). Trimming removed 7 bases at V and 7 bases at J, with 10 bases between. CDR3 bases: TGTGCCAGCACTCCCGACAGGACCCAGTACTTC. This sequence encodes CASTPDRTQYF.

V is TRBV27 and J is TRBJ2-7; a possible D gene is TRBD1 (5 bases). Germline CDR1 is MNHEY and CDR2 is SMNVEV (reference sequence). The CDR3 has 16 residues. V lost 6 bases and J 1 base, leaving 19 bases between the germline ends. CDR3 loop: CASSRNGRVVSYEQYF. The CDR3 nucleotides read TGTGCCAGCAGCAGGAATGGCAGGGTTGTGTCCTACGAGCAGTACTTC.

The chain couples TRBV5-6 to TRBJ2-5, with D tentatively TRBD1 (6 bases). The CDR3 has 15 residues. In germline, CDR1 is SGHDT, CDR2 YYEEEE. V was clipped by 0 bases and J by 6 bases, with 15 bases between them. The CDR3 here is CASSLVPGDGKTQYF. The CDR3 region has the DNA TGTGCCAGCAGCTTGGTTCCAGGGGACGGAAAGACCCAGTACTTC.

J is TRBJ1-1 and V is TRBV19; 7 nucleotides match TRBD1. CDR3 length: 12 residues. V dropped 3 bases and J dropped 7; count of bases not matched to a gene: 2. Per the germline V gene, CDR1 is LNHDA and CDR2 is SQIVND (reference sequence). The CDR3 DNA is TGTGCCAGTAGTATTGGGACAGTTGAAGCTTTCTTT. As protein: CASSIGTVEAFF.

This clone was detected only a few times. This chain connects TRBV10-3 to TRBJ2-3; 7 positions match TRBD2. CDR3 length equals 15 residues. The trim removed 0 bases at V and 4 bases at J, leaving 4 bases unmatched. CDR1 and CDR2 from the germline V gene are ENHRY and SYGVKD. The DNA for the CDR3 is TGTGCCATCAGTGAGTCCCCGGGGAGGGCAGATACGCAGTATTTT. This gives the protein CAISESPGRADTQYF.

CDR3 sequence (DNA): TGTGCCAGCAGTTCCAACCCGGGGAGCAATCAGCCCCAGCATTTT. Its translation is CASSSNPGSNQPQHF. The gene calls are TRBV7-2 and TRBJ1-5; no firm D call. V was shortened by 6 bases and J by 1 base, with 13 bases between the two germline ends. Germline CDR1 is SGHTA and CDR2 is FQGNSA. The CDR3 contains 15 residues.

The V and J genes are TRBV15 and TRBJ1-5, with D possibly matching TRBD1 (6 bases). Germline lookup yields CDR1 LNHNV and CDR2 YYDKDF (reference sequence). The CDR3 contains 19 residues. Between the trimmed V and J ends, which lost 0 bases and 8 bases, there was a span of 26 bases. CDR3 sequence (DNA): TGTGCCACCAGCAGAGATAGGGGGTGGGTCAGGGTCGGAATCAAGCCCCAGCATTTT. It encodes CATSRDRGWVRVGIKPQHF.

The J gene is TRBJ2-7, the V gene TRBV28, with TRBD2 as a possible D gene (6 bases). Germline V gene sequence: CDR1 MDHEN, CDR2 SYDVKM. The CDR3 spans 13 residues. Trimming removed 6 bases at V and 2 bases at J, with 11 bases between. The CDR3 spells CASRGGGPYEQYF. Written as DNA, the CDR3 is TGTGCCAGCAGGGGGGGAGGACCCTACGAGCAGTACTTC.

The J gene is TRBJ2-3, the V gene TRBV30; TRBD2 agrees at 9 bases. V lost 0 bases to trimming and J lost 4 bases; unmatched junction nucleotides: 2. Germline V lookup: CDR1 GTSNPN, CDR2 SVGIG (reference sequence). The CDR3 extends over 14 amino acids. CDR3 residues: CAWSVLAGPDTQYF. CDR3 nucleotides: TGTGCCTGGAGTGTACTAGCGGGTCCAGATACGCAGTATTTT.

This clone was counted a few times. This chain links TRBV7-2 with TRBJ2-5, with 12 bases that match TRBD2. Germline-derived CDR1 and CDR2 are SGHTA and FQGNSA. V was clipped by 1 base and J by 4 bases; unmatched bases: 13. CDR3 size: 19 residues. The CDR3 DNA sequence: TGTGCCAGCAGCTTAGAGGCCCTAGCGGGGGGGCCTGTACGAGAGACCCAGTACTTC. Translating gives CASSLEALAGGPVRETQYF.

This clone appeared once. In DNA, the CDR3 is TGCGCCAGCAGCTTACAGGGGGCGGACTTCACAGATACGCAGTATTTT. This translates into CASSLQGADFTDTQYF. This chain connects TRBV5-1 to TRBJ2-3, with TRBD1 matching 9 bases. CDR1 is SGHRS and CDR2 is YFSETQ in the germline V gene. The CDR3 has 16 amino acids. After removal of 2 bases from V and 2 bases from J, the junction contained 6 bases not matched to a gene.

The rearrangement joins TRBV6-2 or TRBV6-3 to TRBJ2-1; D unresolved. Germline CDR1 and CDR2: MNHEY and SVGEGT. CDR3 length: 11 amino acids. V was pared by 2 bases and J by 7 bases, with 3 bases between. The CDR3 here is CASSYLNEQFF. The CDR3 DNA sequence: TGTGCCAGCAGTTACCTTAATGAGCAGTTCTTC.